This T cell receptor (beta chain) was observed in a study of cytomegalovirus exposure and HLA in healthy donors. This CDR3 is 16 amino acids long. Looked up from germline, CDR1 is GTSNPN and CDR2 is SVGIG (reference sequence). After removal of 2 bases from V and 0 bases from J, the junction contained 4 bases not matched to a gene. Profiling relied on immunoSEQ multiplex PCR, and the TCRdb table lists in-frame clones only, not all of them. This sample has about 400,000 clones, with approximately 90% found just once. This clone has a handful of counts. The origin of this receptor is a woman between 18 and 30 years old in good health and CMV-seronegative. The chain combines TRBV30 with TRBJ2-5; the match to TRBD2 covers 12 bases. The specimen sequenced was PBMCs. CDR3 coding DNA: TGTGCCTGGAGTTGGGGGACTAGCGGGCACCAAGAGACCCAGTACTTC. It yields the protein CAWSWGTSGHQETQYF.